What follows are 27 T cell receptor beta chains derived from one specimen sequenced in a study of blood T cell repertoires in COVID-19. Clones were read by immunoSEQ multiplex PCR, and TCRdb kept only the in-frame ones, dropping some. The table includes fewer than 500,000 clones, about 85% detected once. The specimen was PBMCs or T cells enriched from blood (not recorded which). The receptors originated from a young woman with acute COVID-19.

The chain has TRBV30 and TRBJ2-7; TRBD2 might be the D (5 bases). Germline values: CDR1 GTSNPN, CDR2 SVGIG (reference sequence). Deletions cut 0 bases from V and 1 base from J, with 7 bases between. The CDR3 has 13 amino acids. In DNA, the CDR3 is TGTGCCTGGAGTGTGGGAGCGTCCTACGAGCAGTACTTC. Its translation: CAWSVGASYEQYF.

This rearrangement joins TRBV4-3 to TRBJ2-2, with 9 nucleotides matching TRBD2. Per the germline V gene, CDR1 is LGHNA and CDR2 is YSLEER. The ends lost 0 bases at V and 8 bases at J; junction bases unmatched: 13. The CDR3 has 18 residues. Written as DNA, the CDR3 is TGCGCCAGCAGCCAAGATATCGCGGGAGGGCTCGTTACGGGGGAGCTGTTTTTT. Translation gives CASSQDIAGGLVTGELFF.

The rearrangement links TRBV19 to TRBJ2-4, with 8 bases identical to TRBD2. Germline V CDR1 and CDR2: LNHDA, SQIVND (reference sequence). V trimming: 5 bases; J trimming: 0 bases; junction bases outside the gene matches: 9. The CDR3 has 17 amino acids. CDR3 nucleotide sequence: TGTGCCAGTAGTGTAAGGAGCGGGAGAGTAGCCAAAAACATTCAGTACTTC. This encodes CASSVRSGRVAKNIQYF.

The chain has TRBV20-1 and TRBJ2-1, with D perhaps matching TRBD2 (5 bases). The germline CDR1 and CDR2 sequences are DFQATT and SNEGSKA (reference sequence). The CDR3 is 11 residues long. V was trimmed by 3 bases and J by 9 bases, leaving 9 bases between them. CDR3 nucleotide sequence: TGCAGTGCTAGTATCGGGATTGAGCAGTTCTTC. It yields the protein CSASIGIEQFF.

The chain joins TRBV5-1 to TRBJ2-2; 8 bases match TRBD2. CDR1 SGHRS and CDR2 YFSETQ come from the germline V gene. V gave up 0 bases and J gave up 0 bases; unmatched junction bases: 4. This CDR3 comprises 17 residues. The CDR3 here is CASSLARGRPNTGELFF. In nucleotides, the CDR3 is TGCGCCAGCAGCTTGGCCCGCGGGAGGCCGAACACCGGGGAGCTGTTTTTT. Complete variable domain (other parts from reference TRBV5-1 and TRBJ2-2): KAGVTQTPRYLIKTRGQQVTLSCSPISGHRSVSWYQQTPGQGLQFLFEYFSETQRNKGNFPGRFSGRQFSNSRSEMNVSTLELGDSALYLCASSLARGRPNTGELFFGEGSRLTVL.

The chain links TRBV28 to TRBJ2-2; 10 nucleotides line up with TRBD2. The V segment lost 7 bases and the J segment 8 bases; nucleotides outside the gene matches: 13. The CDR3 runs to 16 residues. Per germline, CDR1 MDHEN and CDR2 SYDVKM. The CDR3 is CASKPGTSVSRGELFF. The CDR3 nucleotides read TGTGCCAGCAAACCCGGGACTAGCGTATCCCGTGGGGAGCTGTTTTTT.

The chain recombines TRBV4-3 with TRBJ2-1, with D possibly being TRBD1 or TRBD2 (9 bases each). Germline CDR1 is LGHNA and CDR2 is YSLEER. The CDR3 has 21 amino acids. Trimming cost V 0 bases and J 3 bases, with 27 bases left between them. CDR3 sequence (DNA): TGCGCCAGCAGCCAAGATGGGCGGGGGACAGGGTGGACTAGCGTCTACAATGAGCAGTTCTTC. Its protein product is CASSQDGRGTGWTSVYNEQFF.

This clone was recorded only once. The chain recombines TRBV19 with TRBJ1-1; the match to TRBD1 covers 7 bases. V gave up 2 bases and J gave up 3 bases; unmatched junction bases: 6. The CDR3 spans 15 residues. The V gene's germline CDR1 is LNHDA and CDR2 SQIVND (reference sequence). CDR3 loop: CASSIRQGGDTEAFF. CDR3 DNA sequence: TGTGCCAGTAGTATACGCCAGGGGGGAGACACTGAAGCTTTCTTT.

The table lists this clone with a few counts. The chain links TRBV1 to TRBJ1-4; the table names TRBD1, a call not compared with the DNA. TRBV1 is shown as a pseudogene. This CDR3 has 14 residues. The CDR3 nucleotides read TGCACCAGCAGCCAAGACGCGACAGGGGGTAAACTGTTTTTT. As protein: CTSSQDATGGKLFF.

The V gene is TRBV19, the J gene TRBJ2-7; 7 nucleotides match TRBD1. V gave up 5 bases and J gave up 2 bases; unmatched junction bases: 9. This CDR3 has 15 residues. CDR1 and CDR2 from the germline V gene are LNHDA and SQIVND (reference sequence). The CDR3 bases are TGTGCCAGTAGTTTCGCGACAGGGCGGACCTACGAGCAGTACTTC. Its protein product is CASSFATGRTYEQYF.

The gene calls are TRBV28 and TRBJ1-1; perhaps TRBD1 as D (5 bases). The germline V gene has CDR1 MDHEN and CDR2 SYDVKM. The V and J ends lost 4 bases and 9 bases respectively, with 12 bases between them. This CDR3 contains 12 residues. The CDR3 bases are TGTGCCAGCAGTTCCAAGACAGAGAAAGCTTTCTTT. Protein sequence: CASSSKTEKAFF.

This clone was counted once. J is TRBJ1-1 and V is TRBV7-3, with 7 bases matching TRBD1. J lost 1 base, V lost 6 bases, and 5 bases had no gene match. The CDR3 sequence is 14 residues long. The V gene's germline CDR1 is SGHTA and CDR2 FQGTGA. Here the CDR3 reads CASRPQGENTEAFF. The CDR3 bases are TGTGCCAGCAGGCCGCAGGGGGAGAACACTGAAGCTTTCTTT.

This chain uses TRBV10-3 with TRBJ1-5; D gene unclear. Trimming took 0 bases from V and 8 from J, leaving 5 bases between them. The CDR3 spans 12 residues. The germline gives CDR1 ENHRY, CDR2 SYGVKD. CDR3 sequence: CAISESREPQHF. CDR3 in DNA: TGTGCCATCAGTGAGTCAAGAGAGCCCCAGCATTTT.

This sequence joins TRBV19 and TRBJ2-1; 8 positions agree with TRBD2. J lost 6 bases, V lost 3 bases, and 7 bases had no gene match. Germline CDR1 and CDR2: LNHDA and SQIVND (reference sequence). The CDR3 spans 15 residues. DNA for the CDR3: TGTGCCAGTAGTATTGTGTCAGGGACTAGCAATGAGCAGTTCTTC. Translated: CASSIVSGTSNEQFF.

The chain employs TRBV5-5 and TRBJ2-2, with a tentative D call TRBD1 (6 bases). This CDR3 comprises 14 residues. Per germline, CDR1 SGHKS and CDR2 YYEKEE (reference sequence). V was clipped by 4 bases and J by 5 bases, with 12 bases between them. This CDR3 reads CASSTGQLTGELFF. DNA for the CDR3: TGTGCCAGCAGCACTGGACAGCTTACCGGGGAGCTGTTTTTT. Combining the CDR3 with reference TRBV5-5 and TRBJ2-2 gives the whole variable domain DAGVTQSPTHLIKTRGQQVTLRCSPISGHKSVSWYQQVLGQGPQFIFQYYEKEERGRGNFPDRFSARQFPNYSSELNVNALLLGDSALYLCASSTGQLTGELFFGEGSRLTVL.

The chain joins TRBV6-4 to TRBJ1-1; no clear D gene. V lost 3 bases to trimming and J lost 3 bases, with 8 bases between them. CDR3 length: 13 residues. Germline CDR1 reads MRHNA; CDR2 reads SNTAGT. CDR3 nucleotides: TGTGCCAGCAGTGAGGTCGCGTACACTGAAGCTTTCTTT. Translation gives CASSEVAYTEAFF.

The gene calls are TRBV4-2 and TRBJ1-6, with 8 positions matching TRBD1. The V segment lost 5 bases and the J segment 10 bases; nucleotides outside the gene matches: 10. The CDR3 covers 15 residues. Germline V gene lookup returns CDR1 LGHNA and CDR2 YNFKEQ. The CDR3: CASSSGGQGRSPLHF. The CDR3 coding sequence is TGTGCCAGCAGCTCGGGTGGACAGGGTAGATCACCCCTCCACTTT.

The chain carries TRBV7-6 and TRBJ2-2; 7 bases match TRBD2. Trimming removed 2 bases from V and 4 bases from J; junction bases left unmatched: 4. The CDR3 is made up of 15 amino acids. Germline CDR1 reads SGHVS; CDR2 reads FNYEAQ. This CDR3 is CASSLLRESTGELFF. CDR3 nucleotide sequence: TGTGCCAGCAGCTTATTGCGGGAGTCCACCGGGGAGCTGTTTTTT.

The chain combines TRBV12-5 with TRBJ2-5; D call uncertain. Trimming cost V 2 bases and J 5 bases, with 15 bases left between them. The CDR3 is made up of 15 amino acids. Germline V gives CDR1 LGHNT, CDR2 FRNRAP. CDR3 in DNA: TGTGCTAGTGGTTTGCCTTACATGCTTTGGGAGACCCAGTACTTC. The encoded protein is CASGLPYMLWETQYF.

The chain has TRBV10-3 and TRBJ2-2; D is possibly TRBD1 (6 bases). Trimming removed 4 bases from V and 1 base from J, with 7 bases in between. Germline V gives CDR1 ENHRY, CDR2 SYGVKD. The length of the CDR3 is 14 residues. The DNA of the CDR3 is TGTGCCATCAGTGGGGACAAGAACACCGGGGAGCTGTTTTTT. Protein sequence: CAISGDKNTGELFF.

The V and J genes are TRBV5-4 and TRBJ2-1; D perhaps matches TRBD2 (6 bases). V dropped 3 bases and J dropped 10 bases, with 11 bases sitting between them. CDR1 SGHNT and CDR2 YYREEE come from the germline V gene (reference sequence). CDR3 size: 12 residues. In nucleotides, the CDR3 is TGTGCCAGCAGCTCTCGTCGGGAGGAGCAGTTCTTC. This gives the protein CASSSRREEQFF.

Points on this clone: Different DNA sequences within this sample yield the same CDR3. V gene TRBV5-1 combines with J gene TRBJ2-3, with 11 positions matching TRBD2. This CDR3 has 16 amino acids. With 0 bases clipped from V and 5 bases from J, the junction kept 5 bases outside the gene matches. The germline CDR1 and CDR2 sequences are SGHRS and YFSETQ. CDR3 sequence (DNA): TGCGCCAGCAGCTTGGAAATAGCGGGAGGGGTAGATACGCAGTATTTT. Residues: CASSLEIAGGVDTQYF.

CDR3 loop: CASGPRDREVNEQFF. CDR3 in DNA: TGTGCTAGTGGTCCTCGGGACAGGGAAGTCAATGAGCAGTTCTTC. The genes are TRBV12-5 and TRBJ2-1, with 9 bases identical to TRBD1. Losses at the gene ends were 5 bases for V and 6 bases for J; bases not matched to a gene: 8. The CDR3 loop spans 15 amino acids. The germline V gene has CDR1 LGHNT and CDR2 FRNRAP.

A word on this clone: Other DNA variants within this sample encode the same CDR3. V is TRBV5-1 and J is TRBJ1-1, with a tentative D call TRBD1 (6 bases). V lost 0 bases, J lost 5 bases, and 11 bases lay in between. The length of the CDR3 is 14 residues. Germline V gene lookup returns CDR1 SGHRS and CDR2 YFSETQ. The CDR3 loop reads CASSLEQGGTEAFF. The CDR3 bases are TGCGCCAGCAGCTTGGAACAGGGAGGGACTGAAGCTTTCTTT.

This chain joins TRBV30 and TRBJ1-3; TRBD1 is a possible D gene (6 bases). The germline V gene encodes CDR1 GTSNPN and CDR2 SVGIG (reference sequence). The CDR3 contains 16 residues. Trimming removed 0 bases at V and 0 bases at J, with 12 bases between. The CDR3 reads CAWSVLDSYSGNTIYF. The CDR3, as DNA: TGTGCCTGGAGTGTATTGGACAGCTACTCTGGAAACACCATATATTTT.

The chain joins TRBV27 to TRBJ2-2; 8 bases fit TRBD2. This CDR3 has 15 residues. Germline-derived CDR1 and CDR2 are MNHEY and SMNVEV (reference sequence). J gave up 4 bases and V 5 bases, and 6 bases lay outside the gene matches. CDR3: CASSQIAGSTGELFF. DNA for the CDR3: TGTGCCAGCAGTCAAATAGCGGGAAGCACCGGGGAGCTGTTTTTT.

This clone was recorded only once. This chain connects TRBV7-3 to TRBJ2-2, with a weak D call TRBD1 (5 bases). The CDR3 has 15 residues. V lost 2 bases to trimming and J lost 7 bases, with 14 bases between them. The germline CDR1 and CDR2 sequences are SGHTA and FQGTGA. CDR3 nucleotides: TGTGCCAGCAGCTTATCCCCAGGGTCCGGCGGGGAGCTGTTTTTT. As protein: CASSLSPGSGGELFF.